Below, one TCR beta chain is given with its context. Here immunoSEQ multiplex PCR was the method, and the copy in TCRdb shows in-frame clones only, minus some. The table lists fewer than 200,000 clones, roughly 86% of them singletons. This sample was taken from a study of blood T cell repertoires in COVID-19. Study at large: The study drew acute and convalescent COVID-19 samples from the United States, Italy and Spain. Sources were T cells, B-cell-depleted T cells, or PBMCs; the material itself was cDNA or gDNA.

The trim removed 5 bases at V and 2 bases at J, leaving 9 bases unmatched. CDR1 is SGHDT, CDR2 YYEEEE, per germline. The CDR3 runs to 16 residues. The J gene is TRBJ2-5, the V gene TRBV5-6; 10 bases are a match to TRBD2. This clonotype was obtained from a man aged 35-49 years with active or convalescent COVID-19. Sequencing used peripheral blood. CDR3 in DNA: TGTGCCAGCAGTCATAGGACTAGCGGAACACAAGAGACCCAGTACTTC. Translated: CASSHRTSGTQETQYF.